The rows below give T cell receptor beta chains drawn from one sample of a study of blood T cell repertoires in COVID-19. The repertoire was sequenced with immunoSEQ multiplex PCR; TCRdb's copy has only in-frame clones and lacks some. The sample shows about 120,000 clones, about four fifths of them seen only once. Sample: peripheral blood. The receptors were gathered from a woman aged 80 or over with acute or convalescent COVID-19. The CDR3 runs from the conserved cysteine through the conserved F or W. Each record gives: V gene, D gene, clone size, J gene, CDR3 DNA, CDR3 protein. A D gene is named only where the DNA matches it firmly. A clone size is listed for some rows: how often the clone was seen (once, few, many), or a class if it is expanded.

TRBV19,TRBD1,NA,TRBJ2-2,TGTGCCAGTAGCCCAAGACCGGGACAGGGGACAGTGGCCGGGGAGCTGTTTTTT,CASSPRPGQGTVAGELFF
TRBV4-3,NA,NA,TRBJ2-7,TGCGCCAGCAGCCTCGGGATAGCGGCCTACGAGCAGTACTTC,CASSLGIAAYEQYF
TRBV5-1,TRBD1,NA,TRBJ1-2,TGCGCCAGCAGCCCCGACAGGGTTCAAGACGGCTACACCTTC,CASSPDRVQDGYTF
TRBV6-2/TRBV6-3,NA,NA,TRBJ2-7,TGTGCCAGCAGTTACCAGGCCTTGGGCGAGCAGTACTTC,CASSYQALGEQYF
TRBV5-6,NA,NA,TRBJ1-4,TGTGCCAGCAGCCACATTACAGGGATGCCTAATGAAAAACTGTTTTTT,CASSHITGMPNEKLFF
TRBV11-2,NA,NA,TRBJ1-3,TGTGCCAGCAGCTTAGAACAGAGCTCTGGAAACACCATATATTTT,CASSLEQSSGNTIYF
TRBV6-5,TRBD2,NA,TRBJ2-1,TGTGCCAGCAGTCGTAGCGGGGCCCTATACAATGAGCAGTTCTTC,CASSRSGALYNEQFF
TRBV2,TRBD1,few,TRBJ2-2,TGTGCCAGCAGCGAGTTGGGACAGGGTTCCAGGGAGCTGTTTTTT,CASSELGQGSRELFF
TRBV6-5,NA,once,TRBJ2-1,TGTGCCAGCAGTTACTCTGCGCGGGGAATAAACAATGAGCAGTTCTTC,CASSYSARGINNEQFF
TRBV2,TRBD1,NA,TRBJ1-6,TGTGCCAGCAGTGGCCGGGACAGAAATTCACCCCTCCACTTT,CASSGRDRNSPLHF
TRBV11-2,TRBD1,NA,TRBJ1-6,TGTGCCAGCACCCTCCACGGGACAGGAAGGAGCTCCTATAATTCACCCCTCCACTTT,CASTLHGTGRSSYNSPLHF
TRBV7-6,NA,NA,TRBJ2-2,TGTGCCAGCAGCTTAGTCCAGGGTCAGACCGGGGAGCTGTTTTTT,CASSLVQGQTGELFF
TRBV23-1,NA,NA,TRBJ1-3,TGCGCCACTTCGGGGCGGGGGAACATTCGGGGCACCATATATTTT,CATSGRGNIRGTIYF
TRBV3-1/TRBV3-2,TRBD1,NA,TRBJ1-1,TGTGCCAGCAGCCAAGAAAGAGGGGGCGAAGCTTTCTTT,CASSQERGGEAFF
TRBV3-1/TRBV3-2,NA,NA,TRBJ1-4,TGTGCCAGCAGCCAAGCAGGATATTCTAATGAAAAACTGTTTTTT,CASSQAGYSNEKLFF
TRBV5-6,TRBD2,NA,TRBJ2-5,TGTGCCAGCAGACGGGGACTAGCGGGAGGGCCAAGTGAGACCCAGTACTTC,CASRRGLAGGPSETQYF
TRBV4-3,TRBD2,NA,TRBJ2-5,TGCGCCAGCAGCCAAGATGGGTCTAGCGGGAGCCCAGAGACCCAGTACTTC,CASSQDGSSGSPETQYF
TRBV9,TRBD1,NA,TRBJ2-2,TGTGCCAGCAGCGCCTATACACAGGGGGACACCGGGGAGCTGTTTTTT,CASSAYTQGDTGELFF
TRBV7-9,NA,NA,TRBJ1-2,TGTGCCAGCAGCTTAGATCGGGAGGATGGCTACACCTTC,CASSLDREDGYTF
TRBV30,NA,NA,TRBJ2-6,TGTGCCTGGAGTACCCATAGCTCTGGGGCCAACGTCCTGACTTTC,CAWSTHSSGANVLTF
TRBV18,TRBD2,NA,TRBJ2-1,TGTGCCAGCTCCACCTCCCGGACTAGCGGGAGGGCCGCTGGTCCCTACAATGAGCAGTTCTTC,CASSTSRTSGRAAGPYNEQFF
TRBV10-1,TRBD1,NA,TRBJ2-3,TGCGCCAGCAGTGGACAGGGTTACATAGATACGCAGTATTTT,CASSGQGYIDTQYF
TRBV7-6,NA,NA,TRBJ1-5,TGTGCCAGCAGCTTAACGACAGGAGATCAGCCCCAGCATTTT,CASSLTTGDQPQHF
TRBV5-1,NA,NA,TRBJ1-4,TGCGCCAGCACTCCTCGGAGGGAACCCGGACCGCGGGGGGATGAAAAACTGTTTTTT,CASTPRREPGPRGDEKLFF
TRBV19,NA,NA,TRBJ1-2,TGTGCCAGTAGTATCGGAGAGAACTATGGCTACACCTTC,CASSIGENYGYTF
TRBV6-5,NA,NA,TRBJ2-2,TGTGCCAGCAATGCGGGCGCGAACACCGGGGAGCTGTTTTTT,CASNAGANTGELFF
TRBV5-8,TRBD2,NA,TRBJ2-1,TGTGCCAGCAGGTCACTAGCGGGAGAATCATACAATGAGCAGTTCTTC,CASRSLAGESYNEQFF
TRBV7-9,NA,few,TRBJ2-1,TGTGCCAGCAGCTTAACAGGGCCATACAATGAGCAGTTCTTC,CASSLTGPYNEQFF
TRBV10-3,TRBD1,NA,TRBJ1-5,TGTGCCATCAGTCCTCGGGACAGGGATCAGCCCCAGCATTTT,CAISPRDRDQPQHF